The 30 T cell receptor beta chains in this list originate from one sample, sequenced in a study of T cells after yellow fever vaccination. From the 5' RACE reads, TCRdb called clonotypes with MiXCR, one entry per CDR3 protein. The sample includes a few hundred thousand distinct CDR3 sequences, less than 9% seen only once; the top ten take about 0.85%. This specimen consisted of CD4+ T cells sorted from PBMCs, obtained 15 days after the yellow fever booster vaccination. Receptors originate from a man in his thirties or forties who received the YFV17D yellow fever vaccine.

CDR3 DNA: TGTGCCAGCAGCGACGGAGGGCCGCCTCAAGAGACCCAGTACTTC. It specifies CASSDGGPPQETQYF. The chain has TRBV6-1 and TRBJ2-5, with D tentatively TRBD2 (6 bases). The CDR3 sequence is 15 residues long. Trimming removed 6 bases at V and 2 bases at J, with 16 bases between. Germline V gives CDR1 MNHNS, CDR2 SASEGT.

The genes are TRBV7-2 and TRBJ2-2; TRBD1 aligns across 9 bases. V lost 0 bases and J lost 3; bases outside the gene matches: 5. CDR1 is SGHTA and CDR2 is FQGNSA in the germline V gene. The CDR3 length is 17 residues. In DNA, the CDR3 is TGTGCCAGCAGCTTAGCCTCCTGGACAGGGGACACCGGGGAGCTGTTTTTT. This sequence encodes CASSLASWTGDTGELFF.

This clonotype was seen repeatedly, ten times or more. V gene TRBV27 combines with J gene TRBJ2-5, with D tentatively TRBD2 (6 bases). V was shortened by 6 bases and J by 7 bases, with 12 bases between the two germline ends. The CDR3 contains 12 residues. Looked up from germline, CDR1 is MNHEY and CDR2 is SMNVEV (reference sequence). CDR3 loop: CASSELRGTQYF. CDR3 sequence (DNA): TGTGCCAGCAGCGAGCTGCGGGGGACCCAGTACTTC.

V is TRBV29-1 and J is TRBJ1-1; D gene unclear. Trimming left V 7 bases short and J 4 bases short, with 16 bases between. Germline-derived CDR1 and CDR2 are SQVTM and ANQGSEA. This CDR3 has 13 amino acids. The CDR3 DNA sequence: TGCAGCGCTTCGGTGGGGAGAAGCACTGAAGCTTTCTTT. This encodes CSASVGRSTEAFF.

This clonotype appeared many times. J is TRBJ2-1 and V is TRBV13; 9 positions match TRBD1. Trimming cost V 5 bases and J 7 bases; bases outside gene matches: 12. Germline CDR1 PRHDT, CDR2 FYEKMQ (reference sequence). The CDR3 sequence is 16 residues long. The CDR3 protein is CASSKDLTGGRNEQFF. The CDR3, as DNA: TGTGCCAGCAGCAAAGACCTTACAGGGGGCAGGAATGAGCAGTTCTTC.

The rearrangement joins TRBV7-2 to TRBJ1-3, with D possibly TRBD1 on 5 matching bases. CDR3 length: 17 amino acids. With 1 base removed from V and 0 bases from J, the gap between germline ends came to 13 bases. The germline V gene encodes CDR1 SGHTA and CDR2 FQGNSA. CDR3 protein: CASSLGPLRGSGNTIYF. DNA for the CDR3: TGTGCCAGCAGCTTAGGGCCGTTAAGGGGCTCTGGAAACACCATATATTTT.

This sequence joins TRBV12-3 or TRBV12-4 and TRBJ2-7; D may be TRBD2 (6 bases). The CDR3 has 15 residues. Trimming pared 4 bases from V and 7 bases from J, leaving 20 bases between. The CDR3 nucleotides read TGTGCCAGCAGTTCCAGCACTATCTCAGCGGGTGAGCAGTACTTC. It encodes CASSSSTISAGEQYF.

The V gene is TRBV27, the J gene TRBJ2-2; perhaps TRBD1 as D (5 bases). V lost 5 bases, J lost 4 bases, and 11 bases lay in between. The germline V gene has CDR1 MNHEY and CDR2 SMNVEV (reference sequence). The CDR3 totals 14 residues. The CDR3 reads CASSHPTGTGELFF. In nucleotides, the CDR3 is TGTGCCAGCAGTCACCCCACAGGCACCGGGGAGCTGTTTTTT.

This clonotype was detected many times. The chain combines TRBV5-4 with TRBJ2-5, with 7 bases matching TRBD2. In germline, CDR1 is SGHNT, CDR2 YYREEE (reference sequence). The length of the CDR3 is 14 residues. Losses at the gene ends were 4 bases for V and 4 bases for J; bases not matched to a gene: 7. The CDR3 bases are TGTGCCAGCAGCGTGACGGGAGGCGGAGAGACCCAGTACTTC. Protein sequence: CASSVTGGGETQYF.

This clonotype was detected ten times or more. This chain connects TRBV5-1 to TRBJ1-1; no clear D. The CDR3 has 13 residues. Trimming shortened V by 0 bases and J by 0 bases, and 3 bases separated the two germline ends. Germline-derived CDR1 and CDR2 are SGHRS and YFSETQ. In DNA, the CDR3 is TGCGCCAGCAGCTTGGTAATGAACACTGAAGCTTTCTTT. It encodes CASSLVMNTEAFF.

The sample holds many counts of this clonotype. The chain employs TRBV20-1 and TRBJ2-1; TRBD1 might be the D (6 bases). V was clipped by 3 bases and J by 7 bases, with 13 bases between them. This CDR3 spans 13 amino acids. Germline V CDR1 and CDR2: DFQATT, SNEGSKA (reference sequence). CDR3: CSAREDRRNEQFF. The CDR3 nucleotides read TGCAGTGCTAGGGAAGACAGGAGAAATGAGCAGTTCTTC.

This clonotype has only a few counts. The rearrangement joins TRBV6-1 to TRBJ2-3, with D perhaps being TRBD1 or TRBD2 (5 bases each). Trimming stripped 4 bases from V and 8 bases from J, with 19 bases between. CDR1 and CDR2 from the germline V gene are MNHNS and SASEGT. There are 15 residues in the CDR3. The CDR3 loop reads CASSGVRGARGTQYF. CDR3 DNA sequence: TGTGCCAGCAGTGGCGTTCGAGGGGCGCGCGGTACGCAGTATTTT.

The chain employs TRBV7-8 and TRBJ2-1; D may correspond to TRBD1 or TRBD2 (7 bases each). The germline gives CDR1 SGHVS, CDR2 FQNEAQ. V was pared by 4 bases and J by 9 bases, with 13 bases between. This CDR3 is built from 13 residues. The CDR3 spells CASSYDREGEQFF. The CDR3 nucleotides are TGTGCCAGCAGCTACGACAGGGAGGGTGAGCAGTTCTTC.

The table lists this clonotype with many counts. The chain uses TRBV29-1 and TRBJ2-1, with D maybe TRBD1 (5 bases). The germline V gene has CDR1 SQVTM and CDR2 ANQGSEA. The CDR3 spans 12 residues. The ends were cut back, 8 bases at V and 5 bases at J, with 13 bases in the middle. The DNA of the CDR3 is TGCAGCCCTAGTACAGGCAACAATGAGCAGTTCTTC. Residues: CSPSTGNNEQFF.

This clonotype was found a few times. The J gene is TRBJ1-5, the V gene TRBV7-8; possibly TRBD1 for D (5 bases). V lost 3 bases, J lost 5 bases, and 8 bases lay in between. Germline CDR1 is SGHVS and CDR2 is FQNEAQ. The CDR3 has 13 amino acids. The CDR3: CASSFRDYQPQHF. The CDR3 nucleotides are TGTGCCAGCAGCTTCAGGGACTATCAGCCCCAGCATTTT. Full variable domain (missing parts from reference TRBV7-8 and TRBJ1-5): GAGVSQSPRYKVAKRGQDVALRCDPISGHVSLFWYQQALGQGPEFLTYFQNEAQLDKSGLPSDRFFAERPEGSVSTLKIQRTQQEDSAVYLCASSFRDYQPQHFGDGTRLSIL.

In its sample, this clonotype was seen a few times. The genes are TRBV5-1 and TRBJ2-7, with 8 bases fitting TRBD2. There are 15 residues in the CDR3. From germline, CDR1 is SGHRS and CDR2 YFSETQ. V lost 4 bases and J lost 4; bases outside the gene matches: 10. This CDR3 is CASSPHYREGYEQYF. In nucleotides, the CDR3 is TGCGCCAGCAGCCCCCACTATCGGGAGGGTTACGAGCAGTACTTC.

This clonotype was recorded a few times. V is TRBV7-7 and J is TRBJ2-5, with no clear D. The V gene lost 1 base and the J gene lost 1 base, with 10 bases spanning the gap. Germline V gene sequence: CDR1 SSHAT, CDR2 FNYEAQ (reference sequence). The CDR3 loop spans 15 amino acids. CDR3 nucleotide sequence: TGTGCCAGCAGCTTAGATTGGTTAACCCAAGAGACCCAGTACTTC. It encodes CASSLDWLTQETQYF.

This clonotype came up many times. The V call is TRBV5-6, the J call TRBJ2-2; the match to TRBD2 covers 7 bases. This CDR3 is built from 14 residues. The V gene's germline CDR1 is SGHDT and CDR2 YYEEEE. Unmatched junction bases numbered 6, after V lost 4 bases and J lost 6 bases. The CDR3 sequence: CASSRRGWAGELFF. The CDR3 region has the DNA TGTGCCAGCAGCCGGCGGGGGTGGGCCGGGGAGCTGTTTTTT.

This clonotype was seen many times. The genes are TRBV4-1 and TRBJ2-3; TRBD1 aligns across 7 bases. Germline CDR1 is MGHRA and CDR2 is YSYEKL. V gave up 2 bases and J gave up 0 bases; unmatched junction bases: 5. The CDR3 covers 16 residues. CDR3 loop: CASSQKGQASTDTQYF. The CDR3 DNA sequence: TGCGCCAGCAGCCAAAAAGGACAGGCTAGCACAGATACGCAGTATTTT.

This chain connects TRBV3-1 to TRBJ1-1; no definite D call. This CDR3 spans 13 amino acids. From germline, CDR1 is LGHDT and CDR2 YNNKEL (reference sequence). V was pared by 4 bases and J by 7 bases, with 13 bases between. The CDR3 bases are TGTGCCAGCAGCCCCCGGAGGGCCGGTGAAGCTTTCTTT. Translating it yields CASSPRRAGEAFF.

The V and J genes are TRBV5-6 and TRBJ1-6, with D possibly TRBD1 on 5 matching bases. CDR1 and CDR2 (germline): SGHDT, YYEEEE. The CDR3 covers 15 residues. The V end was cut by 6 bases, the J end by 5 bases, with 15 bases between. CDR3: CASIAGTVHNSPLHF. In DNA, the CDR3 is TGTGCCAGCATAGCTGGGACCGTTCATAATTCACCCCTCCACTTT. Using reference TRBV5-6 and TRBJ1-6 for the parts outside the CDR3, the full variable domain is DAGVTQSPTHLIKTRGQQVTLRCSPKSGHDTVSWYQQALGQGPQFIFQYYEEEERQRGNFPDRFSGHQFPNYSSELNVNALLLGDSALYLCASIAGTVHNSPLHFGNGTRLTVT.

This clonotype came up many times. The chain is built from TRBV12-3 or TRBV12-4 and TRBJ1-1; D unresolved. V lost 0 bases, J lost 0 bases, and 5 bases lay in between. The CDR3 spans 14 residues. The CDR3: CASSLASMNTEAFF. DNA of the CDR3: TGTGCCAGCAGTTTAGCAAGTATGAACACTGAAGCTTTCTTT.

There are many counts of this clonotype. CDR3 in amino acids: CASSRTASYNEQFF. DNA of the CDR3: TGTGCCAGCAGCAGGACGGCCTCCTACAATGAGCAGTTCTTC. This chain joins TRBV12-3 or TRBV12-4 and TRBJ2-1, with D unclear. The V gene lost 6 bases and the J gene lost 0 bases, with 9 bases spanning the gap. CDR3 size: 14 residues.

About this clonotype itself: Possible read error: a much larger clone is one base away. The chain joins TRBV10-3 to TRBJ2-5; tentatively, D is TRBD1 (6 bases). This CDR3 is 12 amino acids long. Germline assignment: CDR1 ENHRY and CDR2 SYGVKD. Trimming pared 8 bases from V and 5 bases from J, leaving 12 bases between. DNA of the CDR3: TGTGCCATCCAGGGGTCAGGGGAGACCCAGTACTTC. This sequence encodes CAIQGSGETQYF.

This clonotype was counted between two and nine times. The genes are TRBV28 and TRBJ2-2; 7 bases match TRBD1. The CDR3 length is 15 residues. Germline-derived CDR1 and CDR2 are MDHEN and SYDVKM. V trimming: 5 bases; J trimming: 6 bases; junction bases outside the gene matches: 9. CDR3 nucleotide sequence: TGTGCCAGCAGTCCACTGGACAGGCTGGCCGGGGAGCTGTTTTTT. Amino acids: CASSPLDRLAGELFF.

The chain is built from TRBV12-3 or TRBV12-4 and TRBJ2-5; D ambiguous. V was clipped by 7 bases and J by 5 bases, with 17 bases between them. The CDR3 runs to 14 residues. The CDR3 coding sequence is TGTGCCAGCACCATGGCACAGCCCGGTGAGACCCAGTACTTC. Amino acid sequence: CASTMAQPGETQYF.

The V gene is TRBV7-9, the J gene TRBJ1-5; the D is unclear. This CDR3 spans 14 amino acids. The V gene's germline CDR1 is SEHNR and CDR2 FQNEAQ (reference sequence). Trimming took 3 bases from V and 0 from J, leaving 6 bases between them. In DNA, the CDR3 is TGTGCCAGCAGCTTCGGGCATAGCAATCAGCCCCAGCATTTT. Protein: CASSFGHSNQPQHF.

This clonotype was recorded many times. This chain connects TRBV20-1 to TRBJ2-7; D may be TRBD1 or TRBD2 (5 bases each). Germline V lookup: CDR1 DFQATT, CDR2 SNEGSKA (reference sequence). This CDR3 spans 12 amino acids. The V end lost 2 bases, the J end lost 4 bases, and 9 bases lay between the germline ends. This chain's CDR3 is CSARRDGYEQYF. The CDR3 DNA reads TGCAGTGCTAGAAGGGACGGGTACGAGCAGTACTTC.

This chain joins TRBV7-2 and TRBJ1-6; the match to TRBD1 covers 8 bases. The CDR3 totals 14 residues. J was trimmed by 10 bases and V by 4 bases; bases with no gene match: 6. Germline V gene lookup returns CDR1 SGHTA and CDR2 FQGNSA. CDR3 in DNA: TGTGCCAGCAGCTCGACAGGGGACGGGTCACCCCTCCACTTT. The encoded protein is CASSSTGDGSPLHF.

In this sample, this clonotype turned up many times. The chain uses TRBV6-5 and TRBJ2-7; tentatively, D is TRBD2 (5 bases). Trimming removed 2 bases at V and 7 bases at J, with 15 bases between. Per the germline V gene, CDR1 is MNHEY and CDR2 is SVGAGI. The CDR3 extends over 14 amino acids. CDR3 residues: CASSYVERAYEQYF. For the CDR3, the DNA is TGTGCCAGCAGTTACGTAGAGAGGGCGTATGAGCAGTACTTC.